This record concerns one T cell receptor beta chain sequence. This specimen comes from a study of blood T cell repertoires in COVID-19. For the study at large: Samples taken during acute and convalescent COVID-19 were collected in the United States, Italy and Spain. T cells, B-cell-depleted T cells, or PBMCs supplied cDNA or gDNA.

In the authors' methods: Reference gene primer amplification yielded estimated nucleated cell counts. Libraries were prepared by immunoSEQ multiplex PCR; TCRdb keeps only in-frame clonotypes and omits some of them. D and trimming were read from the DNA, whereas the V and J calls and clone size are those reported in that table. The table has 90,000 to 150,000 clones, approximately 86% seen once. The clonotype originates from a woman in her 50s with active or convalescent COVID-19. What was sequenced was peripheral blood.

DNA for the CDR3: TGTGCCAGCAGTGACATAGGGACAGGGGCCTACAATGAGCAGTTCTTC. Amino acids: CASSDIGTGAYNEQFF. The chain joins TRBV6-4 to TRBJ2-1, with TRBD1 matching 10 bases. CDR3 length equals 16 residues. The ends lost 2 bases at V and 2 bases at J; junction bases unmatched: 3. Germline V gene lookup returns CDR1 MRHNA and CDR2 SNTAGT.